This T cell receptor (beta chain) was captured by sequencing in a study of blood T cell repertoires in COVID-19. Background on the study: Collection of acute and convalescent COVID-19 samples took place in the United States, Italy and Spain. The analysed material was cDNA or gDNA that came from T cells, B-cell-depleted T cells, or PBMCs.

Profiling relied on immunoSEQ multiplex PCR, and the TCRdb table lists in-frame clones only, not all of them. This sample has hundreds of thousands of clones; around 87% occur once, and the top ten carry about 1.9%. In germline, CDR1 is SGHTA, CDR2 FQGNSA. CDR3 length equals 14 residues. Trimming took 8 bases from V and 4 from J, leaving 12 bases between them. The chain uses TRBV7-2 and TRBJ1-6; D is unclear. Input material: peripheral blood. The origin of this receptor is a woman in her twenties or thirties who had recovered from COVID-19. CDR3 in amino acids: CASSQDFYNSPLHF. CDR3 DNA: TGTGCCAGCTCCCAGGACTTTTATAATTCACCCCTCCACTTT.